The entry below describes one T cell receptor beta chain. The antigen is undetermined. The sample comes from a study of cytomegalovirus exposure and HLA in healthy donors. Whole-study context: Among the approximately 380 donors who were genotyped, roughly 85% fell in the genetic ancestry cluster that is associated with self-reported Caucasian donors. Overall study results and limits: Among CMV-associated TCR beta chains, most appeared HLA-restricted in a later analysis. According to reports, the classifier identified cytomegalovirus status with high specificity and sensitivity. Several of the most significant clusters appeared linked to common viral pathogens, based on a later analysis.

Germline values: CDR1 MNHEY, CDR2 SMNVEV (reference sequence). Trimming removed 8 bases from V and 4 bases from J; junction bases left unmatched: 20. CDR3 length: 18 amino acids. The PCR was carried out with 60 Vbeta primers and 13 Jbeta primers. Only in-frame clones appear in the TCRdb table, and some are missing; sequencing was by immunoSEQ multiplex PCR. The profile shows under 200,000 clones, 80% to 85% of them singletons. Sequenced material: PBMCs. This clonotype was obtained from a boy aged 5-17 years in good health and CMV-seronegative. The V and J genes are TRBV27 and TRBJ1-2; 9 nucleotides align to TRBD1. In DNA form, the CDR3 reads TGTGCCAGCTTACCTATCTCCGGGACAGGGCCACTTCCCTATGGCTACACCTTC. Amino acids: CASLPISGTGPLPYGYTF.